One sample yielded the 20 T cell receptor beta chains listed below, sequenced in a study of identical twins. TCRdb re-analysed the 5' RACE reads in MiXCR, keeping a single row per CDR3 protein. The sample lists fewer than 550,000 distinct CDR3 sequences, roughly an eighth occurring once. In addition, the sample was reused for a study of yellow fever vaccine responses in identical twins.

Sequencing was done on a sample of CD4+ T cells sorted from blood. Receptor source: a woman aged 18 to 35 in good health.

This clonotype was detected a few times. V is TRBV29-1 and J is TRBJ1-2; 7 bases match TRBD1. There are 13 residues in the CDR3. The germline CDR1 and CDR2 sequences are SQVTM and ANQGSEA. The V segment lost 4 bases and the J segment 2 bases; nucleotides outside the gene matches: 4. Here the CDR3 reads CSVGWGQNYGYTF. The CDR3 DNA is TGCAGCGTTGGCTGGGGACAGAACTATGGCTACACCTTC.

The table lists this clonotype with a few counts. The rearrangement uses TRBV29-1 and TRBJ2-6; 7 bases align to TRBD1. The CDR3 sequence is 15 residues long. CDR1 and CDR2 (germline): SQVTM, ANQGSEA. Trimming cost V 5 bases and J 0 bases; bases outside gene matches: 4. In nucleotides, the CDR3 is TGCAGCGTTAGGGCAGGGGGCTCTGGGGCCAACGTCCTGACTTTC. It specifies CSVRAGGSGANVLTF.

The gene calls are TRBV7-2 and TRBJ2-1; D possibly matches TRBD1 or TRBD2 (5 bases each). The germline gives CDR1 SGHTA, CDR2 FQGNSA. This CDR3 contains 14 residues. Trimming took 1 base from V and 9 from J, leaving 13 bases between them. The CDR3 protein is CASSLVWGSGEQFF. For the CDR3, the DNA is TGTGCCAGCAGCTTAGTCTGGGGGTCCGGTGAGCAGTTCTTC. Full variable domain (rest looked up from reference TRBV7-2 and TRBJ2-1): GAGVSQSPSNKVTEKGKDVELRCDPISGHTALYWYRQSLGQGLEFLIYFQGNSAPDKSGLPSDRFSAERTGGSVSTLTIQRTQQEDSAVYLCASSLVWGSGEQFFGPGTRLTVL.

This clonotype was picked up a small number of times. This sequence joins TRBV6-5 and TRBJ1-4, with TRBD1 as a possible D gene (6 bases). The V end lost 4 bases, the J end lost 0 bases, and 12 bases lay between the germline ends. The length of the CDR3 is 16 residues. Germline lookup yields CDR1 MNHEY and CDR2 SVGAGI. The CDR3: CASSSQGRATNEKLFF. The CDR3 DNA reads as TGTGCCAGCAGTTCACAGGGCAGGGCAACTAATGAAAAACTGTTTTTT.

There are many counts of this clonotype. The rearrangement uses TRBV12-3 or TRBV12-4 and TRBJ1-1, with D perhaps matching TRBD1 (5 bases). The V and J ends lost 6 bases and 6 bases respectively, with 14 bases between them. The CDR3 length is 13 residues. CDR3 nucleotides: TGTGCCAGCAGAATGACATCACAGGCTGAAGCTTTCTTT. The encoded protein is CASRMTSQAEAFF.

This clonotype was detected ten times or more. V and J are TRBV7-2 and TRBJ2-3; TRBD2 agrees at 8 bases. V trimming: 1 base; J trimming: 0 bases; junction bases outside the gene matches: 6. This CDR3 comprises 17 residues. CDR1 is SGHTA, CDR2 FQGNSA, per germline. CDR3 nucleotides: TGTGCCAGCAGCTTAGTGGCGGGGGGTACTAGCACAGATACGCAGTATTTT. Translated, it gives CASSLVAGGTSTDTQYF.

In this sample, this clonotype turned up a few times. The chain couples TRBV6-1 to TRBJ2-1; 14 bases are shared with TRBD2. This CDR3 is 16 amino acids long. The germline V gene encodes CDR1 MNHNS and CDR2 SASEGT. Trimming took 6 bases from V and 5 from J; bases not matched to a gene: 6. CDR3 in DNA: TGTGCCAGCAGAGCTCGACTAGCGGGAGGGAACAATGAGCAGTTCTTC. Translated: CASRARLAGGNNEQFF.

The rearrangement links TRBV18 to TRBJ2-5, with 8 nucleotides matching TRBD1. V lost 6 bases and J lost 1; bases outside the gene matches: 7. Germline lookup yields CDR1 KGHSH and CDR2 LQKENI. The CDR3 extends over 15 amino acids. In nucleotides, the CDR3 is TGTGCCAGCTCCGCGCAGGGGGCTCGCCAAGAGACCCAGTACTTC. Its protein product is CASSAQGARQETQYF.

The sample holds many counts of this clonotype. The rearrangement links TRBV5-1 to TRBJ2-5, with D possibly called TRBD1 or TRBD2 (6 bases each). The CDR3 sequence is 18 residues long. Trimming shortened V by 0 bases and J by 2 bases, and 20 bases separated the two germline ends. Per the germline V gene, CDR1 is SGHRS and CDR2 is YFSETQ. The CDR3 loop is CASSLGIGQPGGQETQYF. CDR3 sequence (DNA): TGCGCCAGCAGCTTGGGAATCGGACAGCCAGGAGGGCAAGAGACCCAGTACTTC.

The J gene is TRBJ1-4, the V gene TRBV7-9; D gene unclear. The CDR3 contains 15 residues. In germline, CDR1 is SEHNR, CDR2 FQNEAQ (reference sequence). Trimming left V 1 base short and J 6 bases short, with 12 bases between. In DNA form, the CDR3 reads TGTGCCAGCAGCTTAGGTGTTGTTGCCGATGAAAAACTGTTTTTT. Translation: CASSLGVVADEKLFF.

The sample holds many counts of this clonotype. The chain recombines TRBV12-3 or TRBV12-4 with TRBJ2-2; maybe TRBD1 (6 bases). V was trimmed by 3 bases and J by 2 bases, leaving 13 bases between them. This CDR3 has 16 amino acids. CDR3 in amino acids: CASSFSPGQNTGELFF. In nucleotides, the CDR3 is TGTGCCAGCAGTTTCTCCCCGGGACAAAACACCGGGGAGCTGTTTTTT.

The gene calls are TRBV3-1 and TRBJ2-3; TRBD2 matches 8 bases. With 6 bases clipped from V and 0 bases from J, the junction kept 5 bases outside the gene matches. From germline, CDR1 is LGHDT and CDR2 YNNKEL (reference sequence). This CDR3 is 15 amino acids long. The CDR3 reads CASSTRGASTDTQYF. The CDR3 DNA follows: TGTGCCAGCAGTACGCGGGGGGCAAGCACAGATACGCAGTATTTT.

This rearrangement joins TRBV5-4 to TRBJ2-1; D may match TRBD1 or TRBD2 (6 bases each). Germline V CDR1 and CDR2: SGHNT, YYREEE (reference sequence). Trimming removed 3 bases at V and 7 bases at J, with 17 bases between. This CDR3 comprises 15 residues. The CDR3 DNA follows: TGTGCCAGCAGCTCTATGGGGGGCGCGTGGAATGAGCAGTTCTTC. Protein sequence: CASSSMGGAWNEQFF.

This clonotype is medium-sized by share. V is TRBV10-3 and J is TRBJ2-7; TRBD2 matches at 11 bases. V dropped 4 bases and J dropped 0; count of bases not matched to a gene: 8. Germline CDR1 reads ENHRY; CDR2 reads SYGVKD. CDR3 length equals 17 residues. The CDR3 DNA is TGTGCCATCAGTGGTACTAGCGGGAGAGTGCACTCCTACGAGCAGTACTTC. This sequence encodes CAISGTSGRVHSYEQYF.

This sequence joins TRBV12-5 and TRBJ2-3, with D possibly being TRBD1 (5 bases). V was clipped by 1 base and J by 2 bases, with 13 bases between them. From germline, CDR1 is LGHNT and CDR2 FRNRAP. This CDR3 region has 16 residues. The CDR3 region is CASGLGSGAITDTQYF. CDR3 nucleotides: TGTGCTAGTGGTTTGGGTTCTGGGGCGATCACAGATACGCAGTATTTT.

J is TRBJ2-1 and V is TRBV12-3 or TRBV12-4, with 8 bases lining up with TRBD2. Germline trimming cut 8 bases from V and 3 bases from J; bases unmatched to any gene: 6. The CDR3 runs 14 residues. The CDR3 region is CASLPGGNYNEQFF. CDR3 sequence (DNA): TGTGCCAGCCTCCCGGGGGGGAACTACAATGAGCAGTTCTTC.

The CDR3 loop reads CASSLMNSGANVLTF. For the CDR3, the DNA is TGTGCCAGCAGCCTAATGAACTCTGGGGCCAACGTCCTGACTTTC. The rearrangement links TRBV7-2 to TRBJ2-6, with D unresolved. Trimming cost V 5 bases and J 0 bases, with 8 bases left between them. CDR1 and CDR2 (germline): SGHTA, FQGNSA. The CDR3 is 15 residues long. The full variable domain, rest sourced from reference TRBV7-2 and TRBJ2-6, is GAGVSQSPSNKVTEKGKDVELRCDPISGHTALYWYRQSLGQGLEFLIYFQGNSAPDKSGLPSDRFSAERTGGSVSTLTIQRTQQEDSAVYLCASSLMNSGANVLTFGAGSRLTVL.

CDR3 region: CASSPPSGGLNEQYF. CDR3 bases: TGTGCCAGCAGCCCGCCGTCAGGGGGCCTGAACGAGCAGTACTTC. The chain carries TRBV3-1 and TRBJ2-7, with 8 bases matching TRBD1. Germline-derived CDR1 and CDR2 are LGHDT and YNNKEL (reference sequence). The CDR3 is 15 residues long. After removal of 4 bases from V and 5 bases from J, the junction contained 10 bases not matched to a gene.

This clonotype was detected many times. The chain recombines TRBV12-3 or TRBV12-4 with TRBJ1-1; 7 bases are a match to TRBD1. The CDR3 covers 14 residues. V lost 6 bases to trimming and J lost 4 bases; unmatched junction nucleotides: 8. As DNA, the CDR3 is TGTGCCAGCAGCAGTAGACAGGGTGCCACTGAAGCTTTCTTT. Its translation: CASSSRQGATEAFF.

The chain combines TRBV20-1 with TRBJ2-7, with D perhaps TRBD1 or TRBD2 (5 bases each). The germline gives CDR1 DFQATT, CDR2 SNEGSKA (reference sequence). Trimming left V 7 bases short and J 2 bases short, with 21 bases between. The CDR3 contains 15 residues. The CDR3 sequence: CSVTPTGRKAYEQYF. The DNA of the CDR3 is TGCAGTGTTACGCCTACGGGACGGAAGGCCTACGAGCAGTACTTC.